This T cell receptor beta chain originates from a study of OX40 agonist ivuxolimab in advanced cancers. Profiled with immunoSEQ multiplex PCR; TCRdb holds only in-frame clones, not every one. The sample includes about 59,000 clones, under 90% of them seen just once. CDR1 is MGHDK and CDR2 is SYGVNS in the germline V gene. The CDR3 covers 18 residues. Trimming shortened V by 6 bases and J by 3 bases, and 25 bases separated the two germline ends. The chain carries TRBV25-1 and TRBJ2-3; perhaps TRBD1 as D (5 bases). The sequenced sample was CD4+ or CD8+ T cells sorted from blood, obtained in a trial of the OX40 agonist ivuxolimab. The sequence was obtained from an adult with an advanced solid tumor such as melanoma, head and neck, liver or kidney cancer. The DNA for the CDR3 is TGTGCCAGCAGCAGGACACTCGGTGATTTGGTTAGTACAGATACGCAGTATTTT. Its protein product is CASSRTLGDLVSTDTQYF.